Each of the 8 T cell receptor beta chains below was sequenced from the same sample in a study of shared clonotypes between healthy human individuals. The repertoire was sequenced with immunoSEQ multiplex PCR; TCRdb's copy has only in-frame clones and lacks some. The data hold 2.5 million or so clones, with over 85% observed a single time. Sequencing was carried out using naive CD4+ T cells sorted from blood. Subset defined: CD45RA+ positively selected. The receptors originated from a man between 18 and 35 years old in good health.

As concerns this clone: Other DNA variants within this sample encode the same CDR3. The chain is built from TRBV6-1 and TRBJ1-1, with 7 bases identical to TRBD1. The CDR3 extends over 14 amino acids. Germline trimming cut 6 bases from V and 0 bases from J; bases unmatched to any gene: 4. Germline CDR1 and CDR2: MNHNS and SASEGT. CDR3 sequence (DNA): TGTGCCAGCAGAACCAGGGGGATGAACACTGAAGCTTTCTTT. Its translation is CASRTRGMNTEAFF.

This chain uses TRBV10-3 with TRBJ2-5; 7 nucleotides align to TRBD2. CDR3 size: 15 residues. With V trimmed by 4 bases and J by 1 base, 6 bases remained unmatched. The germline CDR1 and CDR2 sequences are ENHRY and SYGVKD. This CDR3 is CAISGSSGTQETQYF. The CDR3, as DNA: TGTGCCATCAGTGGATCGAGCGGGACCCAAGAGACCCAGTACTTC.

Written as DNA, the CDR3 is TGTGCCAGCAGAAGACTAGCGGGAGGGGGTGAGCAGTTCTTC. Translating it yields CASRRLAGGGEQFF. The V gene is TRBV7-2, the J gene TRBJ2-1, with TRBD2 identical over 14 bases. V lost 6 bases to trimming and J lost 9 bases; unmatched junction nucleotides: 4. In germline, CDR1 is SGHTA, CDR2 FQGNSA. The CDR3 runs 14 residues.

Here the CDR3 DNA reads TGTGCCAGCTACGTTTATACAGGGAGCAATCAGCCCCAGCATTTT. It yields the protein CASYVYTGSNQPQHF. This chain links TRBV6-1 with TRBJ1-5; TRBD1 is a possible D gene (6 bases). CDR1 is MNHNS, CDR2 SASEGT, per germline. V was pared by 8 bases and J by 1 base, with 15 bases between. CDR3 size: 15 residues.

This clone was found once. The rearrangement joins TRBV5-6 to TRBJ1-2; D remains ambiguous. Trimming removed 0 bases at V and 3 bases at J, with 18 bases between. This CDR3 region has 17 residues. From germline, CDR1 is SGHDT and CDR2 YYEEEE. CDR3 sequence (DNA): TGTGCCAGCAGCTTGGGACGACTCCTCCGGCGGGACTATGGCTACACCTTC. This codes for CASSLGRLLRRDYGYTF.

V is TRBV19 and J is TRBJ2-7; 7 bases are shared with TRBD2. CDR1 LNHDA and CDR2 SQIVND come from the germline V gene (reference sequence). Trimming took 3 bases from V and 5 from J; bases not matched to a gene: 10. The CDR3 runs to 15 residues. CDR3 sequence reads: CASSMPRGEKNEQYF. The CDR3 DNA sequence: TGTGCCAGTAGTATGCCCCGGGGGGAGAAGAACGAGCAGTACTTC.

The chain joins TRBV7-9 to TRBJ1-1, with D unresolved. The V and J ends lost 5 bases and 2 bases respectively, with 15 bases between them. CDR1 and CDR2 (germline): SEHNR, FQNEAQ (reference sequence). The CDR3 totals 15 residues. CDR3 coding DNA: TGTGCCAGCAGCCCGTGGGCAGACTATAACACTGAAGCTTTCTTT. Its translation is CASSPWADYNTEAFF.

V is TRBV5-6 and J is TRBJ1-6; the match to TRBD1 covers 7 bases. In germline, CDR1 is SGHDT, CDR2 YYEEEE. Losses at the gene ends were 3 bases for V and 8 bases for J; bases not matched to a gene: 5. This CDR3 region has 14 residues. CDR3 bases: TGTGCCAGCAGCTACGGGACAGCTGATTCACCCCTCCACTTT. Protein: CASSYGTADSPLHF.